The rows below give T cell receptor beta chains drawn from one sample of a study of identifying expanded T cells in peripheral blood. The table came from immunoSEQ multiplex PCR; TCRdb's copy has only in-frame clones and leaves some out. Of around 68,000 clones listed, around 87% were seen once; the top ten hold roughly 5%. The sequencing input was blood. The receptors here all came from a person aged 18-70 years in good health. Both conserved end residues are part of each CDR3. The D gene is left open where the match is weak. Rows give clone size only sometimes, using once, few, many, or a class for an expanded clone.

D gene,clone size,CDR3 length,V gene,J gene,CDR3 protein,CDR3 DNA
-,-,14,TRBV28,TRBJ2-5,CASSLGRGQETQYF,TGTGCCAGCAGTTTGGGCCGGGGCCAAGAGACCCAGTACTTC
-,-,14,TRBV6-1,TRBJ2-3,CASRPGLYTDTQYF,TGTGCCAGCAGGCCGGGACTTTACACAGATACGCAGTATTTT
-,-,11,TRBV20-1,TRBJ1-1,CSAAGNTEAFF,TGCAGTGCCGCGGGGAACACTGAAGCTTTCTTT
TRBD1,-,13,TRBV6-4,TRBJ2-1,CASSGTGQHEQFF,TGTGCCAGCAGCGGGACAGGGCAGCATGAGCAGTTCTTC
-,-,13,TRBV28,TRBJ2-3,CASSRDFTDTQYF,TGTGCCAGCAGCCGGGACTTCACAGATACGCAGTATTTT
-,-,15,TRBV6-1,TRBJ2-6,CASSAGYSGANVLTF,TGTGCCAGCAGCGCAGGGTACTCTGGGGCCAACGTCCTGACTTTC
-,-,13,TRBV4-3,TRBJ1-1,CASSPRLGAEAFF,TGCGCCAGCAGCCCTAGGCTGGGGGCTGAAGCTTTCTTT
TRBD1,-,13,TRBV19,TRBJ1-1,CASRYRGNTEAFF,TGTGCCAGTAGGTACAGGGGGAACACTGAAGCTTTCTTT
-,once,12,TRBV29-1,TRBJ1-2,CSVEGFGDGYTF,TGCAGCGTTGAAGGATTCGGGGATGGCTACACCTTC
-,-,14,TRBV28,TRBJ1-4,CASRPGPVNEKLFF,TGTGCCAGTAGACCGGGACCGGTTAATGAAAAACTGTTTTTT
-,-,14,TRBV2,TRBJ2-3,CASMGRRSADTQYF,TGTGCCAGCATGGGTAGGCGGAGCGCAGATACGCAGTATTTT
TRBD2,-,19,TRBV6-4,TRBJ2-7,CASLGERLAGGPECNEQYF,TGTGCCAGCTTAGGGGAGCGACTAGCGGGGGGGCCGGAGTGCAACGAGCAGTACTTC
TRBD1,once,15,TRBV18,TRBJ2-2,CASSPQGENTGELFF,TGTGCCAGCTCACCGCAGGGGGAGAACACCGGGGAGCTGTTTTTT
-,-,14,TRBV5-4,TRBJ2-1,CASSPVANYNEQFF,TGTGCCAGCAGCCCCGTAGCAAATTATAATGAGCAGTTCTTC
-,-,16,TRBV5-1,TRBJ1-6,CASSLSLTGSSSPLHF,TGCGCCAGCAGCTTATCCCTCACCGGCTCGTCTTCACCCCTCCACTTT
TRBD1,-,15,TRBV5-1,TRBJ1-4,CASTTGVATNEKLFF,TGCGCCAGTACAACAGGGGTTGCAACTAATGAAAAACTGTTTTTT
-,-,18,TRBV28,TRBJ2-3,CASSLTLSLTISTDTQYF,TGTGCCAGCAGTTTAACCCTCTCACTCACAATTTCCACAGATACGCAGTATTTT
TRBD1,-,14,TRBV4-1,TRBJ2-7,CASSQPTGSYEQYF,TGCGCCAGCAGCCAACCGACAGGGTCCTACGAGCAGTACTTC
TRBD2,once,16,TRBV6-4,TRBJ2-3,CASSDSGGSRGDTQYF,TGTGCCAGCAGTGACTCTGGCGGGAGTAGAGGAGATACGCAGTATTTT
TRBD1,once,16,TRBV5-6,TRBJ1-4,CASSFTQGQGNEKLFF,TGTGCCAGCAGCTTCACACAGGGACAGGGGAATGAAAAACTGTTTTTT
TRBD2,-,17,TRBV19,TRBJ2-1,CASTSSEVAGGENEQFF,TGTGCCAGTACCAGCAGCGAGGTAGCGGGGGGTGAAAATGAGCAGTTCTTC
-,-,15,TRBV28,TRBJ2-2,CASSLPTGDHGELFF,TGTGCCAGCAGTCTCCCCACGGGGGACCACGGGGAGCTGTTTTTT
-,few,15,TRBV19,TRBJ1-5,CASSNQGRSNQPQHF,TGTGCCAGTAGTAATCAGGGGCGAAGCAATCAGCCCCAGCATTTT
-,-,14,TRBV7-2,TRBJ2-5,CASSLGVQVETQYF,TGTGCCAGCAGCTTAGGGGTACAGGTGGAGACCCAGTACTTC
-,few,13,TRBV30,TRBJ1-1,CAWSAIGGPKAFF,TGTGCCTGGAGTGCGATCGGGGGGCCGAAAGCTTTCTTT
-,-,14,TRBV11-2,TRBJ1-2,CASRSITGPIGYTF,TGTGCCAGCAGATCTATAACAGGTCCTATTGGCTACACCTTC
-,-,16,TRBV4-3,TRBJ2-6,CASSQDLGAGANVLTF,TGCGCCAGCAGCCAAGATCTGGGAGCCGGGGCCAACGTCCTGACTTTC
-,-,14,TRBV15,TRBJ1-5,CATSGDGGWRPQHF,TGTGCCACCAGCGGTGACGGGGGGTGGAGACCCCAGCATTTT
TRBD1,-,15,TRBV6-4,TRBJ2-3,CASSDSGTGPDTQYF,TGTGCCAGCAGTGACTCCGGGACAGGGCCAGATACGCAGTATTTT
TRBD2,-,15,TRBV6-6,TRBJ2-6,CASAGGNSGANVLTF,TGTGCCAGCGCGGGGGGGAACTCTGGGGCCAACGTCCTGACTTTC
-,-,14,TRBV28,TRBJ1-6,CASKTEYYNSPLHF,TGTGCCAGCAAGACGGAATATTATAATTCACCCCTCCACTTT
TRBD2,-,16,TRBV18,TRBJ2-7,CASSPQLAGEPNEQYF,TGTGCCAGCTCACCACAACTAGCGGGGGAACCAAACGAGCAGTACTTC
TRBD2,-,14,TRBV30,TRBJ2-2,CASRLAGGFGELFF,TGTGCCTCGAGACTAGCGGGGGGTTTCGGGGAGCTGTTTTTT
-,-,13,TRBV11-2,TRBJ2-1,CASSLGARNEQFF,TGTGCCAGCAGCTTAGGTGCTAGAAATGAGCAGTTCTTC
-,-,14,TRBV6-5,TRBJ1-2,CASSYKGENYGYTF,TGTGCCAGCAGTTACAAGGGGGAAAACTATGGCTACACCTTC
-,-,14,TRBV5-1,TRBJ1-2,CASRPGERLYGYTF,TGCGCCAGCAGACCGGGAGAGAGGCTTTATGGCTACACCTTC
-,-,15,TRBV5-1,TRBJ1-5,CASSKEGLDNQPQHF,TGCGCCAGCAGTAAAGAGGGGTTGGACAATCAGCCCCAGCATTTT
-,-,14,TRBV11-2,TRBJ1-1,CASSLGFSGTEAFF,TGTGCCAGCAGCTTAGGTTTCTCGGGCACTGAAGCTTTCTTT
TRBD2,-,14,TRBV7-9,TRBJ2-5,CASSPLAGEETQYF,TGTGCCAGCAGCCCCCTCGCGGGGGAAGAGACCCAGTACTTC
TRBD2,-,14,TRBV5-1,TRBJ2-7,CASSLSGSRYEQYF,TGCGCCAGCAGCTTAAGCGGGAGTAGATACGAGCAGTACTTC
TRBD1,-,14,TRBV6-1,TRBJ2-4,CASNDREPQNIQYF,TGTGCCAGCAATGACAGGGAACCTCAAAACATTCAGTACTTC
-,-,11,TRBV6-6,TRBJ2-7,CASSANYEQYF,TGTGCCAGCAGTGCAAACTACGAGCAGTACTTC
TRBD1,-,15,TRBV19,TRBJ2-7,CASSPNRGNPYEQYF,TGTGCCAGTAGTCCAAACAGGGGGAACCCCTACGAGCAGTACTTC
-,-,15,TRBV7-9,TRBJ1-5,CASSLVPGFDQPQHF,TGTGCCAGCAGCTTAGTCCCAGGATTTGATCAGCCCCAGCATTTT
TRBD2,large,15,TRBV6-1,TRBJ2-7,CASSEGTSGSYEQYF,TGTGCCAGCAGTGAAGGGACTAGCGGCTCCTACGAGCAGTACTTC
TRBD2,-,17,TRBV5-4,TRBJ2-7,CASSLGTSGWAGYEQYF,TGTGCCAGCAGCTTAGGGACTAGCGGGTGGGCGGGGTACGAGCAGTACTTC
TRBD2,-,16,TRBV4-2,TRBJ2-1,CASSQDRTSGTNEQFF,TGTGCCAGCAGCCAAGACCGGACTAGCGGGACGAATGAGCAGTTCTTC
-,-,12,TRBV6-6,TRBJ2-3,CASNTPPGTQYF,TGTGCCAGCAATACACCTCCTGGTACGCAGTATTTT
-,-,15,TRBV5-4,TRBJ2-3,CASSSKQGETDTQYF,TGTGCCAGCAGCTCGAAACAGGGCGAGACAGATACGCAGTATTTT
-,-,15,TRBV18,TRBJ1-1,CASSSRMVMNTEAFF,TGTGCCAGCTCAAGCAGGATGGTGATGAACACTGAAGCTTTCTTT
TRBD2,-,16,TRBV28,TRBJ2-1,CASSLSAGGVRNEQFF,TGTGCCAGCAGTTTATCTGCGGGGGGGGTGCGCAATGAGCAGTTCTTC
-,-,13,TRBV27,TRBJ2-5,CASSFRVYGTQYF,TGTGCCAGCAGTTTCCGGGTCTACGGGACCCAGTACTTC
-,-,13,TRBV7-2,TRBJ2-7,CASSFSGQDEQYF,TGTGCCAGCAGCTTTAGTGGGCAGGACGAGCAGTACTTC
-,-,14,TRBV6-5,TRBJ1-6,CASSYSQGNSPLHF,TGTGCCAGCAGTTACTCGCAGGGGAACTCACCCCTCCACTTT
TRBD1,-,16,TRBV6-5,TRBJ2-7,CASSYIFLGQIYEQYF,TGTGCCAGCAGTTACATCTTTTTGGGACAGATCTACGAGCAGTACTTC
TRBD1,-,18,TRBV15,TRBJ2-7,CATSRSRSGTGGSYEQYF,TGTGCCACCAGCAGATCCCGATCCGGGACAGGGGGCTCCTACGAGCAGTACTTC
TRBD1,once,15,TRBV28,TRBJ2-7,CASSSHGTGGFEQYF,TGTGCCAGCAGTTCCCACGGGACAGGGGGCTTCGAGCAGTACTTC
-,once,12,TRBV29-1,TRBJ2-1,CSVSRAYNEQFF,TGCAGCGTTAGCAGGGCGTACAATGAGCAGTTCTTC